This TCR beta chain was recorded in a study of memory CD8 T cells in hepatitis C reinfection. Here immunoSEQ multiplex PCR was the method, and the copy in TCRdb shows in-frame clones only, minus some. Of roughly 43,000 clones listed, around nine tenths are singletons. As to time point: peak reinfection, 3 to 8 weeks after reinfection detection. TCR sequencing was done directly ex vivo on sorted cells, without expansion in vitro. Two donors provided sorted CD3+ CD8+ CD45RO- naive CD8 T cells at all three reinfection time points. This CDR3 has 13 amino acids. Losses at the gene ends were 5 bases for V and 5 bases for J; bases not matched to a gene: 6. Germline CDR1 and CDR2: LNHDA and SQIVND (reference sequence).

The sample comprised naive CD8+ T cells sorted from blood. The clonotype was recovered from a man younger than 30 with hepatitis C virus infection. J is TRBJ2-7 and V is TRBV19; 7 nucleotides match TRBD1. In nucleotides, the CDR3 is TGTGCCAGTAGTTTCATACAGGGGAACGAGCAGTACTTC. This sequence encodes CASSFIQGNEQYF.